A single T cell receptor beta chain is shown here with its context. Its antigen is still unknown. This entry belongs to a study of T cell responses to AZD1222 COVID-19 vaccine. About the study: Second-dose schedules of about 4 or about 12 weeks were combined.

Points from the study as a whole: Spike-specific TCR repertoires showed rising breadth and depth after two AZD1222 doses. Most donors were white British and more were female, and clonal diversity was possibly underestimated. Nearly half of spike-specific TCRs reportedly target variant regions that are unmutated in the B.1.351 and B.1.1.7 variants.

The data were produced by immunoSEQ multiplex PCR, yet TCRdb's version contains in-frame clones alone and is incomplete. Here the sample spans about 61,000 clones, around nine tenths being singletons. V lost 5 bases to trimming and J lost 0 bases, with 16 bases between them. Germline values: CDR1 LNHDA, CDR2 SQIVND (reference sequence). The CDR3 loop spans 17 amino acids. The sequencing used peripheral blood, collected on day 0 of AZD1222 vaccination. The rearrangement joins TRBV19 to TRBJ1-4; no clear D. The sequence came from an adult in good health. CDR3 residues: CASSPWRGKATNEKLFF. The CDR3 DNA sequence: TGTGCCAGTAGTCCCTGGCGGGGAAAGGCAACTAATGAAAAACTGTTTTTT.